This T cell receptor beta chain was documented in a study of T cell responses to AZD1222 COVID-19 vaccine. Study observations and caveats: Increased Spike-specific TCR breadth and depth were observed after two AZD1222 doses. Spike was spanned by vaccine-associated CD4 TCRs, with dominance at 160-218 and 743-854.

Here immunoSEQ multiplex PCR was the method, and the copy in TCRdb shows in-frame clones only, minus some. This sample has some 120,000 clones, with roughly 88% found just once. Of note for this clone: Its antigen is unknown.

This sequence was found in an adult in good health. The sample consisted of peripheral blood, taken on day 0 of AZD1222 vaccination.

The CDR3 bases are TGTGCCAGCAGTTTATCGGTACAGGGGGCGCGAGATTCACCCCTCCACTTT. This gives the protein CASSLSVQGARDSPLHF. The genes are TRBV27 and TRBJ1-6; the match to TRBD1 covers 9 bases. Germline V gene sequence: CDR1 MNHEY, CDR2 SMNVEV (reference sequence). V was pared by 0 bases and J by 8 bases, with 8 bases of the junction left unmatched. The CDR3 length is 17 residues.